This T cell receptor (beta chain) was recovered during a study of type 1 and type 2 diabetes patients. Germline V lookup: CDR1 DFQATT, CDR2 SNEGSKA (reference sequence). This CDR3 spans 16 amino acids. V shed 3 bases and J shed 2 bases, with 17 bases lying between them. This clonotype was seen a handful of times. The PCR template was genomic DNA. Amplification of the beta chain CDR3 used 30 forward and 13 reverse multiplex primers. TCRdb re-called the multiplex PCR reads with MiXCR, one entry per CDR3 protein. The sample has 250,000 to 300,000 distinct CDR3 sequences, around 50% seen once; the top ten hold around 13%.

The genes are TRBV20-1 and TRBJ2-1, with D possibly matching TRBD2 (6 bases). This clonotype was sampled from a young man with type 2 diabetes. Material: peripheral blood mononuclear cells (PBMCs). The CDR3 DNA sequence: TGCAGTGCTAGGGCGGGGCGAGACTTCCCCTACAATGAGCAGTTCTTC. Translated, it gives CSARAGRDFPYNEQFF.